This T cell receptor (beta chain) was obtained from a study of radiotherapy plus CTLA-4 blockade in lung cancer. Profiled with immunoSEQ multiplex PCR; TCRdb holds only in-frame clones, not every one. The table has some 30,000 clones, roughly 77% seen once. The CDR3 has 13 amino acids. In germline, CDR1 is MNHNS, CDR2 SASEGT. The V gene end was trimmed by 6 bases and the J gene end by 5 bases; junction bases not matched to a gene: 2. This sequence originates from a human donor with non-small cell lung cancer that progressed on radiotherapy plus ipilimumab. This material consisted of peripheral blood, taken from a patient treated with radiotherapy plus ipilimumab. The V and J genes are TRBV6-1 and TRBJ1-5; 9 bases fit TRBD1. The CDR3 DNA follows: TGTGCCAGCAGACGGACAGGGGATCAGCCCCAGCATTTT. It specifies CASRRTGDQPQHF.